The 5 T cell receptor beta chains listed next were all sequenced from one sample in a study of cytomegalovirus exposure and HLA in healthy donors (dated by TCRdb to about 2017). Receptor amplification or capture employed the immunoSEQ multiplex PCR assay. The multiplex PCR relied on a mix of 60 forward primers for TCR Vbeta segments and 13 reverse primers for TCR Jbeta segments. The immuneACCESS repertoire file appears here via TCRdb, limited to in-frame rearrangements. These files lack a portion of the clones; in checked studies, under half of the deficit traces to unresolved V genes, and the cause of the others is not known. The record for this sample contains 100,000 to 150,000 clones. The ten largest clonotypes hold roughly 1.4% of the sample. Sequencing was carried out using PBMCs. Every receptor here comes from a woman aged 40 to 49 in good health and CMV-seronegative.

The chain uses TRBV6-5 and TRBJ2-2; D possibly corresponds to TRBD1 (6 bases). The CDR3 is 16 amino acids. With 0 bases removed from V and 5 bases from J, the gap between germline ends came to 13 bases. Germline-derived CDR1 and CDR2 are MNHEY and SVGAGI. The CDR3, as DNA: TGTGCCAGCAGTTACTCACCAGGGGCAGGAACCGGGGAGCTGTTTTTT. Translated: CASSYSPGAGTGELFF.

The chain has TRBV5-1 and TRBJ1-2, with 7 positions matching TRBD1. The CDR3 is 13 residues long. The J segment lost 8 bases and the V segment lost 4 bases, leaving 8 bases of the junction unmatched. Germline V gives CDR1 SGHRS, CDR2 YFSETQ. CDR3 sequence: CASSPGGTVGYTF. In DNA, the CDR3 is TGCGCCAGCAGCCCGGGCGGGACAGTCGGCTACACCTTC.

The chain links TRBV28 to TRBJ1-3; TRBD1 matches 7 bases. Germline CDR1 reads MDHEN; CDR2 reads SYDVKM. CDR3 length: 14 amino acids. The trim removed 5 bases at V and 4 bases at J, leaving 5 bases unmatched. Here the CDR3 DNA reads TGTGCCAGCAGTCCACCAGGGGGGGGAAACACCATATATTTT. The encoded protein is CASSPPGGGNTIYF.

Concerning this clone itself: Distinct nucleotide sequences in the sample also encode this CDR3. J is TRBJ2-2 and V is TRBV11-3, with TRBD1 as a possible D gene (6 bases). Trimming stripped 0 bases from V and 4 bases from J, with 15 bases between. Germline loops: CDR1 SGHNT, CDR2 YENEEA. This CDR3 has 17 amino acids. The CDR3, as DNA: TGTGCCAGCAGCTTAGATTGGGGACATAGGGTCACCGGGGAGCTGTTTTTT. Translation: CASSLDWGHRVTGELFF.

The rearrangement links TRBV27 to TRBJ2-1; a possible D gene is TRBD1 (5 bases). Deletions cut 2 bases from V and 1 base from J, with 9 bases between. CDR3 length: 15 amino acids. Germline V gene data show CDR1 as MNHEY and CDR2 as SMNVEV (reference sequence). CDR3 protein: CASSLRAGSYNEQFF. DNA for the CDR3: TGTGCCAGCAGTTTAAGGGCAGGGTCCTACAATGAGCAGTTCTTC.